A selection of T cell receptor beta chains follows, all from one sample in a study of T cells in Graves' hyperthyroidism and ophthalmopathy. Each CDR3 protein gets one entry after TCRdb re-called the multiplex PCR reads with MiXCR. The table includes 490,000 or so distinct CDR3 sequences, more than 15% detected once. The material sequenced was blood. The receptor source for this set is a woman in her 30s with Graves' ophthalmopathy. CDR3s include the opening cysteine and the closing phenylalanine or tryptophan. D genes are given only for firm matches. Not all rows give a size; the values are once, few, many and, for expanded clones, a class.

d_call: .; clone_size: many; j_call: TRBJ2-7; v_call: TRBV12-3/TRBV12-4; cdr3_nt: TGTGCCAGCAGTCCTGTAGGGGGGCCGGGCGAGCAGTACTTC; cdr3_aa: CASSPVGGPGEQYF
d_call: .; clone_size: once; j_call: TRBJ2-7; v_call: TRBV4-3; cdr3_nt: TGCGCCAGCAGCCTAGAGCCCCAGGGGGGTCGGGAGCAGTACTTC; cdr3_aa: CASSLEPQGGREQYF
d_call: TRBD1; clone_size: .; j_call: TRBJ1-6; v_call: TRBV2; cdr3_nt: TGTGCCAGCAGTGACGCCACCCCCGGGACAGCCAATTCACCCCTCCACTTT; cdr3_aa: CASSDATPGTANSPLHF
d_call: .; clone_size: .; j_call: TRBJ1-3; v_call: TRBV13; cdr3_nt: TGTGCCAGCAGGTACTCTGGAAACACCATATATTTT; cdr3_aa: CASRYSGNTIYF
d_call: .; clone_size: many; j_call: TRBJ2-2; v_call: TRBV18; cdr3_nt: TGTGCCAGCTCCCCCCAGCGGACGAACACCGGGGAGCTGTTTTTT; cdr3_aa: CASSPQRTNTGELFF
d_call: .; clone_size: many; j_call: TRBJ1-1; v_call: TRBV29-1; cdr3_nt: TGCAGCGTTGATGGGGGATTCATGAACACTGAAGCTTTCTTT; cdr3_aa: CSVDGGFMNTEAFF
d_call: .; clone_size: .; j_call: TRBJ2-3; v_call: TRBV19; cdr3_nt: TGTGCCAGTGGGGGGCAATCGAAAAGCACAGATACGCAGTATTTT; cdr3_aa: CASGGQSKSTDTQYF
d_call: TRBD1; clone_size: many; j_call: TRBJ1-1; v_call: TRBV18; cdr3_nt: TGTGCCAGCTCACGGGACAGTACGAACACTGAAGCTTTCTTT; cdr3_aa: CASSRDSTNTEAFF
d_call: .; clone_size: .; j_call: TRBJ1-4; v_call: TRBV4-1; cdr3_nt: TGCGCCAGCAGCCAAGTGTCGGGGATTGCAACTAATGAAAAACTGTTTTTT; cdr3_aa: CASSQVSGIATNEKLFF
d_call: .; clone_size: .; j_call: TRBJ2-2; v_call: TRBV12-5; cdr3_nt: TGTGCTAGTGGTTTCGAACAGGGACGCACCGGGGAGCTGTTTTTT; cdr3_aa: CASGFEQGRTGELFF
d_call: .; clone_size: .; j_call: TRBJ2-3; v_call: TRBV2; cdr3_nt: TGTGCCAGCGGAGCCGGGAGAGGGAGTGGTACGCAGTATTTT; cdr3_aa: CASGAGRGSGTQYF
d_call: TRBD2; clone_size: .; j_call: TRBJ2-1; v_call: TRBV5-1; cdr3_nt: TGCGCCAGCAGCCCCGGGACTAGCGTCTTCAATGAGCAGTTCTTC; cdr3_aa: CASSPGTSVFNEQFF
d_call: TRBD1; clone_size: many; j_call: TRBJ1-2; v_call: TRBV11-2; cdr3_nt: TGTGCCAGCAGCTTATCAGGGGGCAGCTATGGCTACACCTTC; cdr3_aa: CASSLSGGSYGYTF
d_call: .; clone_size: few; j_call: TRBJ1-1; v_call: TRBV15; cdr3_nt: TGTGCCACCAGCAGAGATAGGGTGGGAACAGAAGCTTTCTTT; cdr3_aa: CATSRDRVGTEAFF
d_call: TRBD2; clone_size: .; j_call: TRBJ2-1; v_call: TRBV15; cdr3_nt: TGTGCCACCAGCAGAGATCCAGCGGGATTAAATGAGCAGTTCTTC; cdr3_aa: CATSRDPAGLNEQFF
d_call: .; clone_size: .; j_call: TRBJ2-1; v_call: TRBV27; cdr3_nt: TGTGCCAGCAGTCCTCAATCTTTCTATGAGCAGTTCTTC; cdr3_aa: CASSPQSFYEQFF
d_call: TRBD1; clone_size: many; j_call: TRBJ2-1; v_call: TRBV12-3/TRBV12-4; cdr3_nt: TGTGCCAGCAGTCCCCCGGGACAGGGGTATCGTGAGCAGTTCTTC; cdr3_aa: CASSPPGQGYREQFF
d_call: .; clone_size: .; j_call: TRBJ2-7; v_call: TRBV7-2; cdr3_nt: TGTGCCAGCAGCTTTGTTCCGGAGGGATCCTACGAGCAGTACTTC; cdr3_aa: CASSFVPEGSYEQYF
d_call: .; clone_size: few; j_call: TRBJ1-5; v_call: TRBV7-9; cdr3_nt: TGTGCCAGCGGACCCGAAGAGCGAAGTCAGCCCCAGCATTTT; cdr3_aa: CASGPEERSQPQHF
d_call: .; clone_size: many; j_call: TRBJ2-2; v_call: TRBV12-3/TRBV12-4; cdr3_nt: TGTGCCAGCAGTTTAGCGGGAGAGGGCACCGGGGAGCTGTTTTTT; cdr3_aa: CASSLAGEGTGELFF
d_call: .; clone_size: .; j_call: TRBJ1-1; v_call: TRBV12-3/TRBV12-4; cdr3_nt: TGTGCCAGCAGTAGTTTAGCGATGAACACTGAAGCTTTCTTT; cdr3_aa: CASSSLAMNTEAFF
d_call: .; clone_size: many; j_call: TRBJ1-5; v_call: TRBV28; cdr3_nt: TGTGCCAGCTCATCAACTGGCAATCAGCCCCAGCATTTT; cdr3_aa: CASSSTGNQPQHF
d_call: .; clone_size: many; j_call: TRBJ1-1; v_call: TRBV7-2; cdr3_nt: TGTGCCAGCAGCTCCCGGGACCGAGTCACTGAAGCTTTCTTT; cdr3_aa: CASSSRDRVTEAFF
d_call: TRBD2; clone_size: .; j_call: TRBJ2-2; v_call: TRBV18; cdr3_nt: TGTGCCAGCTCACCTAGGAGACTAGCCCTGTACACCGGGGAGCTGTTTTTT; cdr3_aa: CASSPRRLALYTGELFF
d_call: .; clone_size: many; j_call: TRBJ1-6; v_call: TRBV7-9; cdr3_nt: TGTGCCAGCAGTTACGATGTGGGCGGCGGTTCACCCCTCCACTTT; cdr3_aa: CASSYDVGGGSPLHF
d_call: TRBD1; clone_size: many; j_call: TRBJ2-5; v_call: TRBV28; cdr3_nt: TGTGCCAGCAGTAGGGACAGCTTTCAAGAGACCCAGTACTTC; cdr3_aa: CASSRDSFQETQYF
d_call: .; clone_size: .; j_call: TRBJ2-2; v_call: TRBV6-1; cdr3_nt: TGTGCCAGCGGACGGGGGAACACCGGGGAGCTGTTTTTT; cdr3_aa: CASGRGNTGELFF
d_call: TRBD1; clone_size: many; j_call: TRBJ2-1; v_call: TRBV28; cdr3_nt: TGTGCCAGCAGTTACACCGGGACAGGGTACGAGCAGTTCTTC; cdr3_aa: CASSYTGTGYEQFF
d_call: TRBD1; clone_size: many; j_call: TRBJ2-7; v_call: TRBV30; cdr3_nt: TGTGCCTGGAGGACGGGACAGGGGGCTCCCTACGAGCAGTACTTC; cdr3_aa: CAWRTGQGAPYEQYF